This T cell receptor beta chain was sequenced during a study of T cells after yellow fever vaccination. Study-wide background: Low-cell-number fractions underwent preparation using SMART-Seq v4 Ultra Low Input.

One entry per CDR3 protein, called by TCRdb with MiXCR from the 5' RACE reads. Of 500,000 to 700,000 distinct CDR3 sequences listed, 15% to 20% are singletons. Germline V gene data show CDR1 as SNHLY and CDR2 as FYNNEI. This CDR3 is built from 14 residues. Germline trimming cut 7 bases from V and 5 bases from J; bases unmatched to any gene: 3. The material was PBMCs, obtained 15 days after the yellow fever booster vaccination. The receptor's source is a man aged 25 to 40 who received the YFV17D yellow fever vaccine. This chain uses TRBV2 with TRBJ2-2; 11 nucleotides line up with TRBD1. CDR3 bases: TGTGCCAGCACCGGACAGGGGGCAACCGGGGAGCTGTTTTTT. Its translation is CASTGQGATGELFF.